This T cell receptor (beta chain) emerged from a study of OX40 agonist ivuxolimab in advanced cancers. Study-level information: Given to patients was ivuxolimab, an agonistic anti-OX40 (CD134) antibody. Dose-escalation patients suffered from hepatocellular carcinoma, melanoma, renal cell or head and neck cancer. Cohort: approximately 83% men, mean age approximately 66, aged about 20 to 85. A partial response was reached by three patients: one with hepatocellular carcinoma and two with cutaneous melanoma.

Some clones are missing from TCRdb's copy, which holds only in-frame ones; the method was immunoSEQ multiplex PCR. The sample lists 60,000 to 65,000 clones; around 93% were seen once. Germline values: CDR1 SEHNR, CDR2 FQNEAQ (reference sequence). Trimming took off 3 bases at V and 1 base at J, with 7 bases between the two ends. The CDR3 loop spans 15 amino acids. The TCR originated in an adult with an advanced solid tumor such as melanoma, head and neck, liver or kidney cancer. This chain uses TRBV7-9 with TRBJ2-6, with a weak D call TRBD2 (5 bases). The sequences come from CD4+ or CD8+ T cells sorted from blood, collected in a trial of the OX40 agonist ivuxolimab. DNA of the CDR3: TGTGCCAGCAGCTTTCGGGGTTCTGGGGCCAACGTCCTGACTTTC. Translating gives CASSFRGSGANVLTF.